This TCR beta chain was profiled in a study of T cell changes during pregnancy in multiple sclerosis. With V trimmed by 0 bases and J by 8 bases, 9 bases remained unmatched. Germline-derived CDR1 and CDR2 are LGHNA and YNFKEQ. The CDR3 extends over 17 amino acids. Profiling relied on immunoSEQ multiplex PCR, and the TCRdb table lists in-frame clones only, not all of them. This table has fewer than 50,000 clones, 85% to 90% appearing once. This clone was detected a few times. The clonotype was recovered from a female donor with multiple sclerosis, enrolled in a pregnancy study. J is TRBJ2-1 and V is TRBV4-2; TRBD2 matches at 11 bases. This specimen consisted of CD8+ T cells from peripheral blood mononuclear cells, obtained in the third trimester of pregnancy. CDR3 in DNA: TGTGCCAGCAGCCAAGATCAACTAGCGGGGGAGGTCGATGAGCAGTTCTTC. Translating it yields CASSQDQLAGEVDEQFF.